Shown below are 9 T cell receptor beta chains from a single sample sequenced in a study of shared clonotypes between healthy human individuals. Sequenced by immunoSEQ multiplex PCR; TCRdb stores in-frame clones only, minus some. The data contain 2 million to 2.5 million clones, more than 90% of them singletons. The sequenced sample was naive CD4+ T cells sorted from blood. The subset here: CD45RA+ positively selected. The receptors derive from a man younger than 35 in good health.

The genes are TRBV12-5 and TRBJ1-5; D is ambiguous. Deletions cut 0 bases from V and 2 bases from J, with 20 bases between. Germline V CDR1 and CDR2: LGHNT, FRNRAP. This CDR3 has 19 residues. CDR3 sequence: CASGLVGGEVERCNQPQHF. In DNA, the CDR3 is TGTGCTAGTGGTTTGGTAGGTGGGGAGGTGGAGAGGTGCAATCAGCCCCAGCATTTT.

The chain employs TRBV28 and TRBJ2-3; the D gene is possibly TRBD2 (7 bases). This CDR3 spans 14 amino acids. The V gene lost 5 bases and the J gene lost 2 bases, with 11 bases spanning the gap. Germline CDR1 and CDR2: MDHEN and SYDVKM. The CDR3 region is CASSGGAYTDTQYF. The CDR3 coding sequence is TGTGCCAGCAGTGGGGGGGCGTACACAGATACGCAGTATTTT.

The CDR3 DNA is TGCGCCAGCAGCCAAGACCCCAGGGCAGAGCAGACCCAGTACTTC. Encoded protein: CASSQDPRAEQTQYF. This rearrangement joins TRBV4-1 to TRBJ2-5, with a tentative D call TRBD1 (5 bases). This CDR3 comprises 15 residues. Germline assignment: CDR1 MGHRA and CDR2 YSYEKL. Trimming left V 0 bases short and J 6 bases short, with 14 bases between.

This clone was seen once. The chain combines TRBV5-1 with TRBJ2-2, with 7 bases aligning to TRBD1. Germline CDR1 SGHRS, CDR2 YFSETQ. The V gene end was trimmed by 4 bases and the J gene end by 0 bases; junction bases not matched to a gene: 9. This CDR3 is built from 17 residues. The CDR3 region is CASSQRKRGPNTGELFF. CDR3 sequence (DNA): TGCGCCAGCAGCCAACGAAAAAGGGGGCCGAACACCGGGGAGCTGTTTTTT.

The J gene is TRBJ1-1, the V gene TRBV7-2; 9 bases match TRBD1. Per germline, CDR1 SGHTA and CDR2 FQGNSA. The CDR3 length is 14 residues. The junction had 5 bases not matched to a gene; V was cut back by 5 bases and J by 4 bases. The DNA of the CDR3 is TGTGCCAGCAGCGTTACAGGGGGCGGCACTGAAGCTTTCTTT. Its protein product is CASSVTGGGTEAFF.

On this clone: The same CDR3 can be traced to other DNA sequences in this sample. The rearrangement links TRBV2 to TRBJ1-4; D perhaps matches TRBD1 (6 bases). Germline V lookup: CDR1 SNHLY, CDR2 FYNNEI. This CDR3 region has 14 residues. The V end lost 7 bases, the J end lost 3 bases, and 12 bases lay between the germline ends. The CDR3 here is CASTRGGANEKLFF. CDR3 bases: TGTGCCAGCACCAGGGGTGGAGCTAATGAAAAACTGTTTTTT.

V and J are TRBV30 and TRBJ2-7; TRBD1 matches at 11 bases. The CDR3 loop spans 14 amino acids. The ends lost 2 bases at V and 6 bases at J; junction bases unmatched: 6. CDR1 is GTSNPN, CDR2 SVGIG, per germline (reference sequence). CDR3 in DNA: TGTGCCTGGAGTAATGCCGGGACAGGGGGCGAGCAGTACTTC. Translating gives CAWSNAGTGGEQYF.

This clone was counted once. The rearrangement links TRBV18 to TRBJ2-3, with D possibly matching TRBD2 (6 bases). The CDR3 is made up of 14 amino acids. Looked up from germline, CDR1 is KGHSH and CDR2 is LQKENI. V lost 2 bases to trimming and J lost 4 bases, with 10 bases between them. This CDR3 reads CASSPGLPADTQYF. CDR3 in DNA: TGTGCCAGCTCACCAGGACTACCTGCAGATACGCAGTATTTT.

This rearrangement joins TRBV2 to TRBJ1-4; D perhaps matches TRBD1 (6 bases). The germline V gene encodes CDR1 SNHLY and CDR2 FYNNEI. With 6 bases removed from V and 7 bases from J, the gap between germline ends came to 18 bases. The CDR3 sequence is 15 residues long. The CDR3 sequence is CASRPQGKESEKLFF. The CDR3 DNA reads TGTGCCAGCAGACCTCAGGGGAAGGAGAGTGAAAAACTGTTTTTT.